This T cell receptor beta chain emerged from a study of blood T cells in healthy people across ages. A second PCR of 7 to 11 cycles used a sample-barcoded 5' primer and a J-beta primer mix. TCRdb re-derived calls from the 5' RACE reads in MiXCR, one entry per CDR3 protein. This table holds about a million distinct CDR3 sequences, roughly half found once. This CDR3 has 14 residues. The germline V gene encodes CDR1 MGHRA and CDR2 YSYEKL. V trimming: 8 bases; J trimming: 0 bases; junction bases outside the gene matches: 7. The receptor was isolated from a woman between 55 and 75 years old in good health. This chain connects TRBV4-1 to TRBJ2-7, with 7 bases fitting TRBD1. The specimen was blood. CDR3 amino acids: CASRPGQSSYEQYF. The DNA of the CDR3 is TGCGCCAGCCGACCGGGACAGAGCTCCTACGAGCAGTACTTC.